This T cell receptor beta chain was identified in a study of regulatory T cells in long-lasting Graves disease (dated by TCRdb to the early 2020s). Concerning the study at large: Persistent Graves' disease was defined as persistently positive TSH receptor autoantibodies together with antithyroid drug treatment for over 5 years. TCR sequencing covered roughly 13 persistent and approximately 20 newly diagnosed Graves' disease patients, 33 samples in total. The study was conducted in China and was registered as a clinical trial. Persistent Graves' disease patients were compared with newly diagnosed Graves' disease patients by peripheral blood TCR sequencing and RNA sequencing. Antithyroid drugs had been taken for 8.5 to 11 years on average by persistent Graves' disease patients in the clinical cohort. What the research found in general, with its limitations: Lower TCR Shannon entropy and fewer highly expanded clones were observed in persistent Graves' disease patients than in newly diagnosed patients, which suggested clonal expansion. As a limitation, the authors acknowledged that the small sample size may reduce accuracy. Sequencing and analysis were limited to the TCR beta chain. Only peripheral blood was studied, because thyroid tissue, the primary lesion, was inaccessible. TRBV28, TRBJ1-2 and TRBJ2-5 were preferentially used in persistent disease, while TRBV20-1 and TRBJ2-1 were favored in newly diagnosed disease. More public clonotypes were shared among persistent patients (under 3,000) than among newly diagnosed patients (just under 1,000).

This sample's time point label indicates: persistent/refractory GD, antithyroid drugs over 5 years with positive TRAb. RNA was extracted from PBMCs in TRIzol for both TCR sequencing and RNA sequencing. The diagnosis of Graves' disease followed American Thyroid Association guidelines. Patients for the study were recruited at an endocrinology department in Xi'an, China. Each patient gave roughly 10 milliliters of peripheral blood, collected in an EDTA anticoagulant tube. Ficoll Paque Plus density gradient separation was used to isolate PBMCs, and no further T cell sorting was performed. An Agilent 2100 Bioanalyzer and agarose gel were used to check RNA quality, and a NanoDrop 2000 was used to measure RNA concentration. Receptors were amplified or captured by multiplex PCR. Data came from an Illumina HiSeq 4000. TCR beta libraries were built with iRepertoire HTBI primers and Arm-PCR amplification of CDR3 regions. Gel purification was performed on PCR products prior to sequencing. On the study's bioinformatics: Across samples, some 62 TRBV and 13 to 15 TRBJ segments were identified and used for gene usage analysis of CDR3 amino acid clonotypes. COPE and FqMerger were used to merge the filtered high-quality paired reads into contigs. BLAST was used to align contigs to the IMGT TRBV, TRBD and TRBJ reference genes, and CDR3 was defined following IMGT. Any clonotype with a frequency above 0.1% was classified as a highly expanded clone. Shannon entropy served as the measure of repertoire diversity, while the Gini coefficient captured V-J evenness. Public clonotypes were defined as clonotypes shared by more than one individual. TCRdb passed the public sequencing reads through fastp at Q25 and MiXCR, retaining productive beta sequences. Rows merge per CDR3 protein into single entries with the most common DNA and genes. TCRdb's processing, not the authors', yielded these V and J calls. The sample records 360,000 or so distinct CDR3 sequences, approximately 25% of which are singletons. The ten largest clonotypes hold 25% to 35% of the sample.

Notes on this clonotype: Its recognized antigen is unknown. Base qualities are missing; no much larger clone stands one base away.

Trimmed from V: 9 bases; trimmed from J: 1 base; junction bases lacking a gene match: 5. Measured from the cysteine to the phenylalanine, the CDR3 is 14 residues long. The DNA shown is the 42-base CDR3, in frame from base 1. From a lookup of the germline V gene, CDR1 and CDR2 are KGHDR and SFDVKD. The chain employs TRBV24-1 and TRBJ2-3; 8 bases in between match TRBD1. The sequences come from peripheral blood mononuclear cells (PBMCs), collected when the disease was refractory, from a patient treated with antithyroid drugs. This TCR derives from a woman in her thirties or forties with Graves disease. Donor details come from another sample of the same person, matched by shared clones. The CDR3 sequence is CATSGGPGTDTQYF. At the DNA level, the sequence is TGTGCCACCTCAGGGGGCCCGGGCACAGATACGCAGTATTTT.